This is a list of T cell receptor beta chains from one sample in a study of CD8+CD57+ T cells in acquired aplastic anemia. TCRdb re-analysed the reads in MiXCR, keeping a single row per CDR3 protein. The sample has about 420,000 distinct CDR3 sequences, about two thirds seen once. Material: sorted CD4+, CD8+, or CD8+CD57+ T cells (not recorded which) from PBMCs. These TCRs come from a human donor in good health, serving as a control. Both conserved end residues are part of each CDR3. Fields, in order: D gene, V gene, J gene, clone size, CDR3 protein, CDR3 DNA. The D gene is left open where the match is weak. Size is stated for part of the rows, as once, few or many counts, or as a class when the clone is expanded.

d_gene: .
v_gene: TRBV15
j_gene: TRBJ1-2
abundance: .
CDR3aa: CATSRDRQDGYTF
CDR3nt: TGTGCCACCAGCAGAGATCGGCAGGATGGCTACACCTTC

d_gene: .
v_gene: TRBV7-4
j_gene: TRBJ1-1
abundance: .
CDR3aa: CASMRIHPNTEAFF
CDR3nt: TGTGCCAGCATGAGAATCCACCCGAACACTGAAGCTTTCTTT

d_gene: .
v_gene: TRBV25-1
j_gene: TRBJ2-7
abundance: many
CDR3aa: CASSNSGSSYEQYF
CDR3nt: TGTGCCAGCAGTAACTCTGGGAGCTCCTACGAGCAGTACTTC

d_gene: .
v_gene: TRBV7-4
j_gene: TRBJ1-6
abundance: .
CDR3aa: CASSPSEVKNSPLHF
CDR3nt: TGTGCCAGCAGCCCTAGTGAGGTGAAAAATTCACCCCTCCACTTT

d_gene: .
v_gene: TRBV7-2
j_gene: TRBJ1-5
abundance: many
CDR3aa: CASSLMTLGNQPQHF
CDR3nt: TGTGCCAGCAGCTTAATGACACTGGGCAATCAGCCCCAGCATTTT

d_gene: .
v_gene: TRBV12-3/TRBV12-4
j_gene: TRBJ1-2
abundance: many
CDR3aa: CASSLAYGDEGYTF
CDR3nt: TGTGCCAGCAGTTTAGCGTACGGGGACGAAGGCTACACCTTC

d_gene: .
v_gene: TRBV9
j_gene: TRBJ1-2
abundance: .
CDR3aa: CASSGTGWGYTF
CDR3nt: TGTGCCAGCAGCGGCACAGGGTGGGGCTACACCTTC

d_gene: TRBD1
v_gene: TRBV3-1
j_gene: TRBJ1-2
abundance: many
CDR3aa: CASSQGGTVGYTF
CDR3nt: TGTGCCAGCAGCCAAGGGGGGACAGTCGGCTACACCTTC

d_gene: TRBD1
v_gene: TRBV25-1
j_gene: TRBJ2-7
abundance: many
CDR3aa: CATATGQGTYEQYF
CDR3nt: TGTGCCACCGCCACGGGACAGGGTACGTACGAGCAGTACTTC

d_gene: TRBD2
v_gene: TRBV6-5
j_gene: TRBJ2-7
abundance: .
CDR3aa: CASTPWGGSSYEQYF
CDR3nt: TGTGCCAGCACCCCGTGGGGGGGGAGCTCCTACGAGCAGTACTTC

d_gene: TRBD1
v_gene: TRBV11-1
j_gene: TRBJ2-7
abundance: .
CDR3aa: CASSQGVFDYGQYF
CDR3nt: TGTGCTAGCAGCCAGGGGGTATTTGACTATGGGCAGTACTTC

d_gene: .
v_gene: TRBV15
j_gene: TRBJ1-1
abundance: .
CDR3aa: CATSRNGGRTEAFF
CDR3nt: TGTGCCACCAGCCGAAATGGGGGGAGAACTGAAGCTTTCTTT

d_gene: TRBD2
v_gene: TRBV5-5
j_gene: TRBJ2-3
abundance: .
CDR3aa: CASSLFAGGGTDAQYF
CDR3nt: TGTGCCAGCAGCTTGTTCGCGGGGGGAGGCACAGATGCGCAGTATTTT

d_gene: .
v_gene: TRBV7-3
j_gene: TRBJ2-5
abundance: .
CDR3aa: CASSLVWGPTRVAQYF
CDR3nt: TGTGCCAGCAGCTTAGTCTGGGGCCCCACTAGGGTGGCCCAGTACTTC

d_gene: TRBD2
v_gene: TRBV25-1
j_gene: TRBJ2-1
abundance: .
CDR3aa: CASSHGLEGEQFF
CDR3nt: TGTGCCAGCAGTCATGGACTAGAAGGTGAGCAGTTCTTC

d_gene: .
v_gene: TRBV7-2
j_gene: TRBJ1-2
abundance: few
CDR3aa: CASSLAGAGNTF
CDR3nt: TGTGCCAGCAGCTTAGCCGGGGCAGGAAACACCTTC

d_gene: TRBD1
v_gene: TRBV14
j_gene: TRBJ2-7
abundance: once
CDR3aa: CASSHHRTGLDEQYF
CDR3nt: TGTGCCAGCAGCCACCACAGGACAGGGCTGGACGAGCAGTACTTC

d_gene: TRBD1
v_gene: TRBV6-1
j_gene: TRBJ2-1
abundance: once
CDR3aa: CASSRDRGSYNEQFF
CDR3nt: TGTGCCAGCAGCCGGGACAGGGGGTCCTACAATGAGCAGTTCTTC

d_gene: .
v_gene: TRBV7-2
j_gene: TRBJ2-6
abundance: .
CDR3aa: CASSLVGVGERVMTF
CDR3nt: TGTGCCAGCAGCTTGGTGGGGGTTGGCGAACGCGTCATGACTTTC

d_gene: TRBD2
v_gene: TRBV7-2
j_gene: TRBJ2-7
abundance: many
CDR3aa: CASSLIKLGGAAGEQYF
CDR3nt: TGTGCCAGCAGCTTAATTAAACTCGGGGGGGCTGCAGGCGAGCAGTACTTC

d_gene: .
v_gene: TRBV7-6
j_gene: TRBJ2-7
abundance: .
CDR3aa: CASSRRAGRNYGYYF
CDR3nt: TGTGCCAGCAGCCGGAGGGCAGGAAGGAACTATGGCTACTACTTC

d_gene: .
v_gene: TRBV7-2
j_gene: TRBJ1-5
abundance: .
CDR3aa: CASNVWRPAGQHNQHF
CDR3nt: TGTGCCAGCAACGTATGGCGGCCCGCAGGCCAACACAATCAGCATTTT

d_gene: .
v_gene: TRBV24-1
j_gene: TRBJ2-1
abundance: .
CDR3aa: CATSDSFPRGEQFF
CDR3nt: TGTGCCACCAGTGATTCGTTCCCCAGGGGTGAGCAGTTCTTC

d_gene: TRBD1
v_gene: TRBV12-3/TRBV12-4
j_gene: TRBJ2-2
abundance: .
CDR3aa: CASSDRGLFF
CDR3nt: TGTGCCAGCAGTGACAGGGGGCTGTTTTTT

d_gene: TRBD2
v_gene: TRBV7-9
j_gene: TRBJ2-1
abundance: .
CDR3aa: CASSPGFSGGPFF
CDR3nt: TGTGCCAGCAGCCCCGGATTTTCGGGGGGGCCGTTCTTC

d_gene: TRBD1
v_gene: TRBV5-1
j_gene: TRBJ2-1
abundance: many
CDR3aa: CASSLEATGATYNEQFF
CDR3nt: TGCGCCAGCAGCTTGGAAGCGACAGGGGCGACGTACAATGAGCAGTTCTTC